These 20 T cell receptor beta chains were all obtained from the same sample, sequenced in a study of blood T cells in healthy people across ages. Combining a sample-barcoded 5' primer with a J-beta primer mix, a second PCR ran for about 6 to 11 cycles. TCRdb recomputed calls from the 5' RACE reads with MiXCR, one row per CDR3 protein. Among 550,000 to 650,000 distinct CDR3 sequences listed, 25% to 35% were seen once. Sample: blood. These receptors were collected from a woman of 80 years or more in good health.

Comments on this clonotype: A much larger clone lies one base from this, so it may be a read error. The chain couples TRBV4-2 to TRBJ2-1, with D unresolved. Germline assignment: CDR1 LGHNA and CDR2 YNFKEQ. The CDR3 runs to 15 residues. In DNA, the CDR3 is TGTGCCAACAGCCAAGATTCCGCCAGAAACGGTGAGCAGTTCTTC. Its protein is CANSQDSARNGEQFF.

In its sample, this clonotype was seen many times. The chain has TRBV6-5 and TRBJ2-7; TRBD1 matches 11 bases. The CDR3 runs to 14 residues. Germline V gene sequence: CDR1 MNHEY, CDR2 SVGAGI. V lost 0 bases to trimming and J lost 6 bases; unmatched junction nucleotides: 1. Written as DNA, the CDR3 is TGTGCCAGCAGTTACTCGGGGACAGGGGGCGAGCAGTACTTC. Residues: CASSYSGTGGEQYF.

Details on this clonotype: Possible read error: a much larger clone is one base away. The J gene is TRBJ2-7, the V gene TRBV5-1; 8 bases align to TRBD1. The trim removed 4 bases at V and 7 bases at J, leaving 10 bases unmatched. From germline, CDR1 is SGHRS and CDR2 YFSETQ. The CDR3 is 14 residues long. CDR3 nucleotides: TGCGCCAGCAGCCGACAGGGGCTTAGGAATGAGCAGTACTTC. This sequence encodes CASSRQGLRNEQYF.

The rearrangement links TRBV7-3 to TRBJ1-1; D is unclear. With 2 bases removed from V and 5 bases from J, the gap between germline ends came to 12 bases. Germline V gene data show CDR1 as SGHTA and CDR2 as FQGTGA. The CDR3 runs 14 residues. CDR3 sequence: CASSLGRLGTEAFF. DNA for the CDR3: TGTGCCAGCAGCTTAGGACGGTTGGGGACTGAAGCTTTCTTT.

Note on this clonotype: One base away lies a much larger clone, so this may be a sequencing read error. The chain uses TRBV20-1 and TRBJ2-1, with D unresolved. Between the trimmed V and J ends, which lost 5 bases and 0 bases, there was a span of 11 bases. The CDR3 runs to 14 residues. Germline CDR1 and CDR2: DFQATT and SNEGSKA (reference sequence). CDR3 loop: CSALVPSSYNEQFF. The CDR3 nucleotides read TGCAGTGCTTTGGTCCCGAGCTCCTACAATGAGCAGTTCTTC.

Points on this clonotype: The junction shows a germline mismatch at one end, possibly a read error. The chain is built from TRBV30 and TRBJ1-6, with 9 nucleotides matching TRBD1. The germline gives CDR1 GTSNPN, CDR2 SVGIG (reference sequence). The length of the CDR3 is 17 residues. CDR3 coding DNA: TGTGCCTGGACACGGCGGAGTCTCGGGACAGGGAATTCACCCTTCCACTTT. Its protein is CAWTRRSLGTGNSPFHF.

In this sample, this clonotype turned up many times. This sequence joins TRBV6-1 and TRBJ2-1; 9 positions match TRBD2. Germline-derived CDR1 and CDR2 are MNHNS and SASEGT. Trimming cost V 8 bases and J 0 bases; bases outside gene matches: 11. The CDR3 is 17 residues long. CDR3 nucleotides: TGTGCCAGCGCCCAAAGGGGGACTAGCCTCTCCTACAATGAGCAGTTCTTC. Translating it yields CASAQRGTSLSYNEQFF.

At least ten counts were recorded for this clonotype. This rearrangement joins TRBV5-1 to TRBJ2-1; 11 bases line up with TRBD1. CDR3 size: 15 residues. CDR1 SGHRS and CDR2 YFSETQ come from the germline V gene. V shed 0 bases and J 7 bases; nucleotides not matched to a gene: 3. In DNA, the CDR3 is TGCGCCAGCAGCTTGGGGGACAGGGGGATGAATGAGCAGTTCTTC. Its translation is CASSLGDRGMNEQFF.

At least ten counts were recorded for this clonotype. This chain joins TRBV20-1 and TRBJ1-6; D is uncertain. This CDR3 comprises 13 residues. Trimming cost V 3 bases and J 7 bases, with 10 bases left between them. Germline CDR1 DFQATT, CDR2 SNEGSKA (reference sequence). CDR3 bases: TGCAGTGCTAGTGATGGACGGAATTCACCCCTCCACTTT. This codes for CSASDGRNSPLHF.

This clonotype was observed once. The chain couples TRBV13 to TRBJ2-5, with 10 nucleotides matching TRBD1. CDR1 and CDR2 from the germline V gene are PRHDT and FYEKMQ (reference sequence). CDR3 length equals 13 residues. Trimming at V came to 5 bases and at J to 11 bases, leaving 8 bases not matched to a gene. CDR3: CASSVDRGQEQYF. For the CDR3, the DNA is TGTGCCAGCAGCGTCGACAGGGGGCAAGAGCAGTACTTC.

This clonotype was detected ten times or more. Possible read error: a much larger clone is one base away. The CDR3 here is CSVETDVHSGANVRTF. CDR3 DNA sequence: TGCAGCGTTGAGACAGACGTCCACTCTGGGGCCAACGTCCGGACTTTC. The chain is built from TRBV29-1 and TRBJ2-6; D is perhaps TRBD1 (5 bases). This CDR3 contains 16 residues. Per germline, CDR1 SQVTM and CDR2 ANQGSEA.

This clonotype was seen repeatedly, ten times or more. The chain is built from TRBV4-2 and TRBJ1-2, with D possibly TRBD1 on 6 matching bases. The germline V gene has CDR1 LGHNA and CDR2 YNFKEQ. Trimming left V 1 base short and J 4 bases short, with 10 bases between. CDR3 length: 14 amino acids. For the CDR3, the DNA is TGTGCCAGCAGCCAAGTAGGACAGTCCTATGGCTACACCTTC. This translates into CASSQVGQSYGYTF.

This clonotype has a count of ten or more. The J gene is TRBJ1-1, the V gene TRBV5-1; TRBD1 agrees at 10 bases. Trimming took 0 bases from V and 3 from J; bases not matched to a gene: 2. The CDR3 is made up of 15 amino acids. CDR1 and CDR2 from the germline V gene are SGHRS and YFSETQ. The CDR3 bases are TGCGCCAGCAGCTTGGAAGGACAGGGGGACACTGAAGCTTTCTTT. This codes for CASSLEGQGDTEAFF.

The chain employs TRBV13 and TRBJ2-5; 9 bases fit TRBD1. The last part of the DNA fits TRBJ2-7 better; the J call may be wrong. Germline CDR1 PRHDT, CDR2 FYEKMQ (reference sequence). CDR3 size: 15 residues. CDR3 loop: CASSLDRTGDYEQYF. CDR3 DNA: TGTGCCAGCAGCTTAGATCGGACAGGGGACTACGAGCAGTACTTC.

This clonotype was seen ten or more times. The chain carries TRBV3-1 and TRBJ2-7; D perhaps matches TRBD1 (6 bases). CDR1 and CDR2 (germline): LGHDT, YNNKEL (reference sequence). The V end lost 4 bases, the J end lost 2 bases, and 9 bases lay between the germline ends. This CDR3 spans 13 amino acids. CDR3 in DNA: TGTGCCAGCAGCCGGGACATAACCTACGAGCAGTACTTC. Its protein product is CASSRDITYEQYF.

Concerning this clonotype: One junction end does not reproduce the germline sequence, and a read error may be involved. The chain links TRBV28 to TRBJ2-6; possible D gene TRBD2, 6 bases. CDR3 length: 19 amino acids. CDR1 is MDHEN, CDR2 SYDVKM, per germline. CDR3 sequence (DNA): TGTGCCAGCAGTTTATTGCAGGGACTCTCCTCCACTGGGACCAACGTCCGGACTTTC. Translation gives CASSLLQGLSSTGTNVRTF.

As regards this clonotype: Being one base from a much bigger clone, this may be a read error. The chain couples TRBV2 to TRBJ2-5; 7 nucleotides line up with TRBD1. V gave up 10 bases and J gave up 2 bases; unmatched junction bases: 7. From germline, CDR1 is SNHLY and CDR2 FYNNEI. The CDR3 totals 13 residues. The CDR3 DNA follows: TGTGCCAACAGGACAGGATTTCAAGAGACCCAGTACTTC. It is translated as CANRTGFQETQYF.

The count of this clonotype is one. Germline is not matched at one junction end, which may reflect a read error. The chain recombines TRBV7-9 with TRBJ1-1, with no clear D. Germline V gene lookup returns CDR1 SEHNR and CDR2 FQNEAQ (reference sequence). This CDR3 is 14 amino acids long. CDR3 bases: TGTGCCAGCAGCGTAGCGTCCCTACACACTGTAGCTTTCTTT. It is translated as CASSVASLHTVAFF.

Of note for this clonotype: A read error is possible here, since a much larger clone lies one base away. The chain has TRBV12-3 or TRBV12-4 and TRBJ2-3, with D maybe TRBD2 (7 bases). The CDR3 sequence is 15 residues long. This chain's CDR3 is CASSLEGGSTDAQYF. The DNA of the CDR3 is TGTGCCAGCAGTTTAGAGGGGGGGAGCACAGATGCGCAGTATTTT.

The rearrangement links TRBV14 to TRBJ2-7; 10 nucleotides align to TRBD2. Germline CDR1 SGHDN, CDR2 FVKESK. V lost 2 bases, J lost 0 bases, and 1 base stayed unmatched. The CDR3 runs 15 residues. The CDR3 DNA is TGTGCCAGCAGCCAAAGACTAGCGGGCTCCTACGAGCAGTACTTC. Translation gives CASSQRLAGSYEQYF.